One sample yielded the 12 T cell receptor beta chains listed below, sequenced in a study of T-cell reconstitution after alpha-beta-depleted transplantation in children. A library of TCRbeta sequences, prepared with unique molecular identifiers, was generated. TCRdb itself ran the PCR reads through MiXCR, one entry per CDR3 protein. The sample records roughly 500,000 distinct CDR3 sequences, 30% to 35% being singletons. The sample was PBMCs from the stem cell graft donor, taken from the stem cell graft. The source is a human donor who donated a stem cell graft to a child with aplastic anemia.

The chain carries TRBV18 and TRBJ2-1; 13 bases are a match to TRBD2. This CDR3 has 17 residues. Germline assignment: CDR1 KGHSH and CDR2 LQKENI. The junction had 10 bases not matched to a gene; V was cut back by 1 base and J by 10 bases. The CDR3 coding sequence is TGTGCCAGCTCACCACGGTTGACTAGCGGGAGGCCGGGGGAGCAGTTCTTC. This translates into CASSPRLTSGRPGEQFF.

The V gene is TRBV20-1, the J gene TRBJ2-1, with TRBD2 identical over 10 bases. There are 17 residues in the CDR3. The germline CDR1 and CDR2 sequences are DFQATT and SNEGSKA (reference sequence). V lost 3 bases and J lost 0; bases outside the gene matches: 8. CDR3 nucleotide sequence: TGCAGTGCTAGGGAAAAGGGACTAGCGAGCTCCTACAATGAGCAGTTCTTC. The encoded protein is CSAREKGLASSYNEQFF.

This chain uses TRBV15 with TRBJ2-7; the D call may be TRBD1 or TRBD2 (5 bases each). With 5 bases removed from V and 3 bases from J, the gap between germline ends came to 14 bases. Per germline, CDR1 LNHNV and CDR2 YYDKDF (reference sequence). The CDR3 runs to 14 residues. CDR3 loop: CATSDPGTNYEQYF. CDR3 DNA sequence: TGTGCCACCAGCGATCCGGGGACCAACTACGAGCAGTACTTC.

This chain uses TRBV30 with TRBJ2-7; 8 nucleotides agree with TRBD1. V was pared by 4 bases and J by 6 bases, with 14 bases of the junction left unmatched. CDR3 length: 15 amino acids. The germline gives CDR1 GTSNPN, CDR2 SVGIG (reference sequence). The CDR3 here is CAWTPRTGFVGEQYF. The CDR3 DNA reads as TGTGCCTGGACCCCTCGGACAGGGTTTGTTGGCGAGCAGTACTTC.

The chain recombines TRBV6-5 with TRBJ1-3; no definite D call. Trimming removed 2 bases from V and 0 bases from J, with 11 bases in between. CDR1 is MNHEY and CDR2 is SVGAGI in the germline V gene. This CDR3 is built from 16 residues. The CDR3 coding sequence is TGTGCCAGCAGTTACGAGGTGGAAGTCTCTGGAAACACCATATATTTT. Its translation: CASSYEVEVSGNTIYF.

The chain combines TRBV7-7 with TRBJ2-2, with D possibly matching TRBD1 (6 bases). Between the trimmed V and J ends, which lost 10 bases and 7 bases, there was a span of 10 bases. Germline values: CDR1 SSHAT, CDR2 FNYEAQ (reference sequence). This CDR3 is built from 11 residues. CDR3 coding DNA: TGTGCCACGGACAGAAGCGGGGAGCTGTTTTTT. It specifies CATDRSGELFF.

This clonotype was seen more than once but under ten times. The chain has TRBV10-3 and TRBJ1-1; possibly TRBD1 for D (5 bases). The germline V and J ends were trimmed by 5 bases and 6 bases, with 13 bases remaining between them. CDR3 length: 13 amino acids. Germline V gene sequence: CDR1 ENHRY, CDR2 SYGVKD. The CDR3 DNA sequence: TGTGCCATCAGTAATTGGGGGGGGTCTGAAGCTTTCTTT. The encoded protein is CAISNWGGSEAFF.

V usage is TRBV27 and J usage is TRBJ1-6; 7 bases are a match to TRBD1. V trimming: 6 bases; J trimming: 10 bases; junction bases outside the gene matches: 12. Germline values: CDR1 MNHEY, CDR2 SMNVEV (reference sequence). This CDR3 contains 15 residues. CDR3 in DNA: TGTGCCAGCAGGGGACTCCGGGACAGTAACTCACCCCTCCACTTT. Its protein is CASRGLRDSNSPLHF.

This clonotype was observed a few times. The chain is built from TRBV12-3 or TRBV12-4 and TRBJ2-7; D unclear. Trimming removed 6 bases at V and 0 bases at J, with 6 bases between. The CDR3 has 12 amino acids. The DNA of the CDR3 is TGTGCCAGCAGCGTCAGCTCCTACGAGCAGTACTTC. This translates into CASSVSSYEQYF.

This chain joins TRBV5-1 and TRBJ2-3; D gene unclear. The CDR3 extends over 12 amino acids. With 3 bases removed from V and 2 bases from J, the gap between germline ends came to 4 bases. CDR1 is SGHRS and CDR2 is YFSETQ in the germline V gene. CDR3 amino acids: CASSYPTDTQYF. As DNA, the CDR3 is TGCGCCAGCAGCTACCCCACAGATACGCAGTATTTT.

V gene TRBV6-1 combines with J gene TRBJ1-2; D not resolved. V lost 4 bases and J 3 bases, leaving 9 bases between the germline ends. The CDR3 covers 13 residues. Germline CDR1 MNHNS, CDR2 SASEGT. The CDR3 sequence: CASSVTSDYGYTF. CDR3 nucleotide sequence: TGTGCCAGCAGTGTGACAAGTGACTATGGCTACACCTTC.

The sample holds a few counts of this clonotype. The chain has TRBV11-2 and TRBJ2-2; the D is unclear. V lost 6 bases and J 2 bases, leaving 16 bases between the germline ends. The CDR3 is 16 amino acids. Germline CDR1 SGHAT, CDR2 FQNNGV. The CDR3 loop is CASRETRPENTGELFF. Here the CDR3 DNA reads TGTGCCAGCAGGGAGACGCGCCCGGAAAACACCGGGGAGCTGTTTTTT.